This T cell receptor beta chain comes out of a study of tumor and adjacent non-tumor tissue in lung cancer. A modified ARM-PCR protocol with three rounds of nested PCR amplified TCRbeta. Each CDR3 protein gets one entry after TCRdb re-called the multiplex PCR reads with MiXCR. The sample has about 78,000 distinct CDR3 sequences, 75% to 90% seen once. As for this clonotype: The CDR3 end shows no conserved phenylalanine or tryptophan, and so a read error is likely.

The germline CDR1 and CDR2 sequences are DFQATT and SNEGSKA (reference sequence). This CDR3 contains 15 residues. Trimming left V 1 base short and J 7 bases short, with 20 bases between. No cell sorting was done before RNA was extracted from the tissue. Material: lung tumor tissue. This receptor was identified in a woman aged 50 to 65 with non-small cell lung cancer. This chain uses TRBV20-1 with TRBJ2-7, with a weak D call TRBD1 (6 bases). The CDR3 nucleotides are TGCAGTGCTAGAGCGCCTGGGGGCAGGGTTTATGAGCAGTACCTC. Translating gives CSARAPGGRVYEQYL.